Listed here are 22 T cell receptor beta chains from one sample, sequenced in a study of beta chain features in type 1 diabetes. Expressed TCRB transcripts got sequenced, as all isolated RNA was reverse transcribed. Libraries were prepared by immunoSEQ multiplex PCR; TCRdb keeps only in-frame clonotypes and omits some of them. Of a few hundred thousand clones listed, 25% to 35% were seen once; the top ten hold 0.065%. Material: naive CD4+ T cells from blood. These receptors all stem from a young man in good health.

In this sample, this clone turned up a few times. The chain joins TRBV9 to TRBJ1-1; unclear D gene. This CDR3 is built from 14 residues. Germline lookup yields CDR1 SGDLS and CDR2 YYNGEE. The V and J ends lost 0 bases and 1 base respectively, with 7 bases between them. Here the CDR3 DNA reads TGTGCCAGCAGCGTAGGTCAAACGAACACTGAAGCTTTCTTT. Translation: CASSVGQTNTEAFF.

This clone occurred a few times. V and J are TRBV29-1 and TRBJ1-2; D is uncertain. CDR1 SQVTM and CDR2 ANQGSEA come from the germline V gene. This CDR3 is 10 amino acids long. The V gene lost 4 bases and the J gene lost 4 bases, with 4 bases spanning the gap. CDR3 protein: CSVGPYGYTF. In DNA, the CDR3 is TGCAGCGTTGGCCCCTATGGCTACACCTTC.

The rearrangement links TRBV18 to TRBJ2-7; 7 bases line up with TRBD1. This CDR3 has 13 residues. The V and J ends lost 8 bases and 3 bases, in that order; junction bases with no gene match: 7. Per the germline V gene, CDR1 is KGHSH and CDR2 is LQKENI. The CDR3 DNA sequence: TGTGCCAGCCAATGGACAGGTAACTACGAGCAGTACTTC. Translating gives CASQWTGNYEQYF.

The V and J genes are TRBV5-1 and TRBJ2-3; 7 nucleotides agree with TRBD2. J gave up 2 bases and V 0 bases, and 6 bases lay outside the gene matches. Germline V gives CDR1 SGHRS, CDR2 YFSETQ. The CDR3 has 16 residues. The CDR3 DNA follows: TGCGCCAGCAGCTTGGAGCGCGGGAGCCCCACAGATACGCAGTATTTT. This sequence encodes CASSLERGSPTDTQYF.

The CDR3 here is CASSYPGLAYEQYF. For the CDR3, the DNA is TGTGCCAGCAGTTACCCGGGACTAGCTTACGAGCAGTACTTC. The chain carries TRBV6-6 and TRBJ2-7; 9 bases line up with TRBD2. V lost 2 bases to trimming and J lost 4 bases; unmatched junction nucleotides: 3. CDR3 size: 14 residues. From germline, CDR1 is MNHNY and CDR2 SVGAGI (reference sequence).

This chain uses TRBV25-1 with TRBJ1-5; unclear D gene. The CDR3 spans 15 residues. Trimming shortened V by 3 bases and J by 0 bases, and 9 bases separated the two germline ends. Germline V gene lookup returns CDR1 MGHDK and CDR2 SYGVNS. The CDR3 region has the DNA TGTGCCAGCAGTGACTCCACAGATAGCAATCAGCCCCAGCATTTT. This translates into CASSDSTDSNQPQHF.

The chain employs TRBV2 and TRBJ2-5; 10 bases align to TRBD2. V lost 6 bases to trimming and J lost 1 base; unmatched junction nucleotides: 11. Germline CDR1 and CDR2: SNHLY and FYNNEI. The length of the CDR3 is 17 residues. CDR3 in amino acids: CASSAGTSVSFQETQYF. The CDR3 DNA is TGTGCCAGCAGCGCCGGGACTAGCGTCTCGTTCCAAGAGACCCAGTACTTC.

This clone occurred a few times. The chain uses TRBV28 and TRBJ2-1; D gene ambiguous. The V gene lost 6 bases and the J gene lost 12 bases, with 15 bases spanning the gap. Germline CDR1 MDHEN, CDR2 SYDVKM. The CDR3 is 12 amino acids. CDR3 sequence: CASSHERMWQFF. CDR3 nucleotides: TGTGCCAGCAGCCACGAACGCATGTGGCAGTTCTTC. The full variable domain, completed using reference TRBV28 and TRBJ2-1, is DVKVTQSSRYLVKRTGEKVFLECVQDMDHENMFWYRQDPGLGLRLIYFSYDVKMKEKGDIPEGYSVSREKKERFSLILESASTNQTSMYLCASSHERMWQFFGPGTRLTVL.

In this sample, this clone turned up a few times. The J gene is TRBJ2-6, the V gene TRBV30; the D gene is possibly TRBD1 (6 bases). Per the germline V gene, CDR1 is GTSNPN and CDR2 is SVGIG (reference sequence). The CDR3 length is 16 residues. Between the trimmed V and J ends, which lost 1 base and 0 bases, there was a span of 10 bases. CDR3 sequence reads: CAWSAQGRSGANVLTF. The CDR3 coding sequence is TGTGCCTGGAGTGCACAGGGCCGCTCTGGGGCCAACGTCCTGACTTTC.

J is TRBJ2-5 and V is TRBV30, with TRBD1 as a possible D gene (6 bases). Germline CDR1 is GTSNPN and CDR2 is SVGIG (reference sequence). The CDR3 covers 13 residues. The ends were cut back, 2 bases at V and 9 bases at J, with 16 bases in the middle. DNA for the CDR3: TGTGCCTGGAGTCCCCGACGGTCAGGGGCCCAGTACTTC. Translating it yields CAWSPRRSGAQYF.

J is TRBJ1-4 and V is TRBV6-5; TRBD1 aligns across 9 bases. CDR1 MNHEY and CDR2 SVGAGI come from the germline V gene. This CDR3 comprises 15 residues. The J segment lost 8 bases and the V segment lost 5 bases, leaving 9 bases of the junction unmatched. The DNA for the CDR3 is TGTGCCAGCAGTCACCGGGACAGGGAGGAAGAAAAACTGTTTTTT. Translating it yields CASSHRDREEEKLFF.

The CDR3 spells CSVARREPYEQYF. In nucleotides, the CDR3 is TGCAGCGTCGCCCGGAGGGAGCCCTACGAGCAGTACTTC. The chain is built from TRBV29-1 and TRBJ2-7, with D possibly TRBD2 on 6 matching bases. The germline gives CDR1 SQVTM, CDR2 ANQGSEA. V lost 6 bases, J lost 2 bases, and 14 bases lay in between. The CDR3 is 13 residues long.

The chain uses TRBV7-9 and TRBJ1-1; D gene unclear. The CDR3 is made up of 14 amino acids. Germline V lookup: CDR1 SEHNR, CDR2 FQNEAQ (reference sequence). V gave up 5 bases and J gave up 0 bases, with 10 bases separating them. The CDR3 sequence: CASSQGRVNTEAFF. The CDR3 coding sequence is TGTGCCAGCAGCCAAGGACGGGTGAACACTGAAGCTTTCTTT.

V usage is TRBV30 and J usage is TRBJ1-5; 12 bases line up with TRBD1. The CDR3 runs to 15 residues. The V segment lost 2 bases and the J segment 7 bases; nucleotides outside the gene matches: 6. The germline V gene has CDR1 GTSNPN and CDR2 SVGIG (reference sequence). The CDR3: CAWSWDRGPGQPQHF. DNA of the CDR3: TGTGCCTGGAGTTGGGACAGGGGGCCGGGGCAGCCCCAGCATTTT. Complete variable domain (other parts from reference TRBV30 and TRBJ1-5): SQTIHQWPATLVQPVGSPLSLECTVEGTSNPNLYWYRQAAGRGLQLLFYSVGIGQISSEVPQNLSASRPQDRQFILSSKKLLLSDSGFYLCAWSWDRGPGQPQHFGDGTRLSIL.

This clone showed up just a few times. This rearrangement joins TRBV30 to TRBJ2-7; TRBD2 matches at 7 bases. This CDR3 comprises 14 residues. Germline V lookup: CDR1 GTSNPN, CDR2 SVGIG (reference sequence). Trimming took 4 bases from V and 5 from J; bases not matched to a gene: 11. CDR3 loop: CAWNRGGSANEQYF. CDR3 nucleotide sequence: TGTGCCTGGAATCGGGGCGGGAGTGCCAACGAGCAGTACTTC.

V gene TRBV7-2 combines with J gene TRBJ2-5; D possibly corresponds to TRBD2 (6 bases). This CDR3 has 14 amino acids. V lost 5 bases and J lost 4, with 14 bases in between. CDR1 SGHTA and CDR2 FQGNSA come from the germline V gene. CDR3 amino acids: CASSPGEWTETQYF. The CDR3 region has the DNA TGTGCCAGCAGCCCGGGGGAGTGGACAGAGACCCAGTACTTC.

CDR3 loop: CAWSTGTSSGNTIYF. CDR3 nucleotides: TGTGCCTGGAGTACAGGGACATCCTCTGGAAACACCATATATTTT. This chain joins TRBV30 and TRBJ1-3; the D gene is possibly TRBD1 (6 bases). This CDR3 has 15 residues. Germline loops: CDR1 GTSNPN, CDR2 SVGIG (reference sequence). V was trimmed by 2 bases and J by 0 bases, leaving 11 bases between them.

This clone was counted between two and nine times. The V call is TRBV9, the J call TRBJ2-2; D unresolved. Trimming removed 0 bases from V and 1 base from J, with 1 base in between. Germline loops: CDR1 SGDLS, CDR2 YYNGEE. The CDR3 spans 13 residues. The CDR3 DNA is TGTGCCAGCAGCGTAGGGAACACCGGGGAGCTGTTTTTT. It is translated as CASSVGNTGELFF.

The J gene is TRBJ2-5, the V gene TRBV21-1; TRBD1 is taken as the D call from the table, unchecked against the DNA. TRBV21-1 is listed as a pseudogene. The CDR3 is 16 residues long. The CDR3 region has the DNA TGTGCCAGCAGCAAAGTCTCCGACAGGGGCCAAGAGACCCAGTACTTC. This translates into CASSKVSDRGQETQYF.

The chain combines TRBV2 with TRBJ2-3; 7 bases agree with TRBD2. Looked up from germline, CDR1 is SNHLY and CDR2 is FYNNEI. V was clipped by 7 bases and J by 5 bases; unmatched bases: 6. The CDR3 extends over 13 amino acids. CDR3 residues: CASTSGVVDTQYF. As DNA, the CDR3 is TGTGCCAGCACCAGCGGGGTGGTAGATACGCAGTATTTT. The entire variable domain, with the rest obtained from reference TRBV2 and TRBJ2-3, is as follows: EPEVTQTPSHQVTQMGQEVILRCVPISNHLYFYWYRQILGQKVEFLVSFYNNEISEKSEIFDDQFSVERPDGSNFTLKIRSTKLEDSAMYFCASTSGVVDTQYFGPGTRLTVL.

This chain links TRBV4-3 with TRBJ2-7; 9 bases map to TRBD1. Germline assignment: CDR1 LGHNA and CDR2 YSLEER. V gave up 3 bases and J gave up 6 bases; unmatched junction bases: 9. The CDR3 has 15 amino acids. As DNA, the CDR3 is TGCGCCAGCAGCCACGGCCGGGACAGGGTGGCCGAGCAGTACTTC. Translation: CASSHGRDRVAEQYF.

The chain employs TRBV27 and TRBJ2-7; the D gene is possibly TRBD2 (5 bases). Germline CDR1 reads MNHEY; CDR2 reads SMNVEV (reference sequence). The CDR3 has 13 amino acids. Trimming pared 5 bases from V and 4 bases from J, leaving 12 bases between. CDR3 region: CASSPARGYEQYF. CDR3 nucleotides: TGTGCCAGCAGTCCCGCCCGGGGTTACGAGCAGTACTTC.